These 30 T cell receptor beta chains were sequenced from one sample in a study of cytomegalovirus exposure and HLA in healthy donors. Use of 60 Vbeta and 13 Jbeta primers characterized the PCR. Sequencing used immunoSEQ multiplex PCR; TCRdb keeps in-frame clones, though not all of them. Of approximately 90,000 clones detected, about 85% appear once; the ten largest clones hold around 7%. The sample consisted of PBMCs. These receptors were taken from a man aged 40-49 years in good health and CMV-seropositive.

The chain has TRBV27 and TRBJ2-3; tentative D call: TRBD2 (5 bases). Germline V gives CDR1 MNHEY, CDR2 SMNVEV (reference sequence). The CDR3 spans 18 residues. V lost 9 bases to trimming and J lost 2 bases, with 27 bases between them. CDR3 region: CARKIASQTPIHTDTQYF. The CDR3 DNA reads TGTGCCAGGAAAATAGCGAGCCAAACCCCAATACACACAGATACGCAGTATTTT.

This rearrangement joins TRBV18 to TRBJ2-3, with a weak D call TRBD1 (6 bases). The CDR3 has 16 amino acids. Trimming took off 3 bases at V and 0 bases at J, with 13 bases between the two ends. CDR1 and CDR2 from the germline V gene are KGHSH and LQKENI. CDR3 region: CASSPGTTPSTDTQYF. CDR3 bases: TGTGCCAGCTCACCGGGGACAACGCCTAGCACAGATACGCAGTATTTT. Together with reference TRBV18 and TRBJ2-3, the CDR3 gives the full variable domain: NAGVMQNPRHLVRRRGQEARLRCSPMKGHSHVYWYRQLPEEGLKFMVYLQKENIIDESGMPKERFSAEFPKEGPSILRIQQVVRGDSAAYFCASSPGTTPSTDTQYFGPGTRLTVL.

CDR3 sequence: CASSEHSNTGELFF. The CDR3, as DNA: TGTGCCAGCAGTGAGCACAGCAACACCGGGGAGCTGTTTTTT. The rearrangement links TRBV6-1 to TRBJ2-2; unclear D gene. The CDR3 contains 14 residues. CDR1 is MNHNS, CDR2 SASEGT, per germline. Trimming removed 3 bases at V and 2 bases at J, with 7 bases between.

The chain recombines TRBV27 with TRBJ2-1; D possibly corresponds to TRBD2 (6 bases). Germline assignment: CDR1 MNHEY and CDR2 SMNVEV (reference sequence). CDR3 length: 14 amino acids. V was cut by 7 bases and J by 9 bases, with 19 bases left in between. CDR3 region: CASTTGQGLREQFF. CDR3 nucleotide sequence: TGTGCCAGCACCACGGGGCAGGGACTCCGTGAGCAGTTCTTC.

The chain uses TRBV11-2 and TRBJ1-2, with TRBD1 matching 10 bases. The J segment lost 2 bases and the V segment lost 5 bases, leaving 5 bases of the junction unmatched. Germline assignment: CDR1 SGHAT and CDR2 FQNNGV. The CDR3 covers 15 residues. CDR3 region: CASSPTGGPNYGYTF. CDR3 coding DNA: TGTGCCAGCAGCCCGACAGGGGGCCCAAACTATGGCTACACCTTC. Using reference TRBV11-2 and TRBJ1-2 for the parts outside the CDR3, the full variable domain is EAGVAQSPRYKIIEKRQSVAFWCNPISGHATLYWYQQILGQGPKLLIQFQNNGVVDDSQLPKDRFSAERLKGVDSTLKIQPAKLEDSAVYLCASSPTGGPNYGYTFGSGTRLTVV.

The V gene is TRBV6-1, the J gene TRBJ2-7; D is uncertain. Germline CDR1 is MNHNS and CDR2 is SASEGT. The CDR3 covers 14 residues. Trimming took off 6 bases at V and 1 base at J, with 13 bases between the two ends. The CDR3 loop reads CASRVESGSYEQYF. In DNA form, the CDR3 reads TGTGCCAGCAGGGTTGAATCAGGATCCTACGAGCAGTACTTC.

The chain recombines TRBV5-4 with TRBJ2-2; 7 nucleotides match TRBD2. The CDR3 totals 13 residues. Germline V gives CDR1 SGHNT, CDR2 YYREEE (reference sequence). With V trimmed by 3 bases and J by 6 bases, 2 bases remained unmatched. DNA for the CDR3: TGTGCCAGCAGCTGGACTAGTCCCGGGGAGCTGTTTTTT. Translating it yields CASSWTSPGELFF. Complete variable domain (other parts from reference TRBV5-4 and TRBJ2-2): ETGVTQSPTHLIKTRGQQVTLRCSSQSGHNTVSWYQQALGQGPQFIFQYYREEENGRGNFPPRFSGLQFPNYSSELNVNALELDDSALYLCASSWTSPGELFFGEGSRLTVL.

This chain uses TRBV2 with TRBJ2-5, with D possibly matching TRBD1 (6 bases). The end of the DNA aligns better with TRBJ2-7, so the J call may be wrong. From germline, CDR1 is SNHLY and CDR2 FYNNEI. CDR3 length equals 15 residues. The CDR3 loop reads CASSERPGAGYEQYF. The CDR3, as DNA: TGTGCCAGCAGTGAAAGGCCAGGGGCGGGCTACGAGCAGTACTTC.

This chain links TRBV30 with TRBJ1-2; D not certain. Germline V gene lookup returns CDR1 GTSNPN and CDR2 SVGIG (reference sequence). This CDR3 is built from 16 residues. The V end lost 2 bases, the J end lost 2 bases, and 18 bases lay between the germline ends. CDR3 sequence reads: CAWSRSGEKTNYGYTF. The CDR3 DNA follows: TGTGCCTGGAGTCGGTCGGGAGAGAAAACGAACTATGGCTACACCTTC.

This sequence joins TRBV5-4 and TRBJ1-1; tentatively, D is TRBD1 (6 bases). Germline values: CDR1 SGHNT, CDR2 YYREEE (reference sequence). This CDR3 has 15 residues. Trimming cost V 0 bases and J 0 bases, with 9 bases left between them. The CDR3 DNA reads TGTGCCAGCAGCTTGGCGGGACACGTGAACACTGAAGCTTTCTTT. Encoded protein: CASSLAGHVNTEAFF. The whole variable domain, remainder taken from reference TRBV5-4 and TRBJ1-1, is ETGVTQSPTHLIKTRGQQVTLRCSSQSGHNTVSWYQQALGQGPQFIFQYYREEENGRGNFPPRFSGLQFPNYSSELNVNALELDDSALYLCASSLAGHVNTEAFFGQGTRLTVV.

The gene calls are TRBV25-1 and TRBJ2-5, with 8 bases that match TRBD2. The CDR3 contains 16 residues. Germline V lookup: CDR1 MGHDK, CDR2 SYGVNS. J gave up 3 bases and V 6 bases, and 12 bases lay outside the gene matches. The CDR3: CASSWPGLDGEETQYF. The CDR3 DNA follows: TGTGCCAGCAGCTGGCCGGGACTAGATGGGGAAGAGACCCAGTACTTC.

The V call is TRBV11-2, the J call TRBJ1-4; TRBD1 is a possible D gene (6 bases). This CDR3 contains 15 residues. Germline lookup yields CDR1 SGHAT and CDR2 FQNNGV. With 0 bases removed from V and 4 bases from J, the gap between germline ends came to 9 bases. DNA of the CDR3: TGTGCCAGCAGCTTAGACGGACAGTATAATGAAAAACTGTTTTTT. Protein sequence: CASSLDGQYNEKLFF.

The rearrangement links TRBV7-2 to TRBJ1-2, with TRBD1 matching over 9 bases. Germline V gene data show CDR1 as SGHTA and CDR2 as FQGNSA. J lost 8 bases, V lost 1 base, and 8 bases had no gene match. The CDR3 has 15 residues. The CDR3 region has the DNA TGTGCCAGCAGCTTAGACCGGACAGGGGCCGTCGGCTACACCTTC. It yields the protein CASSLDRTGAVGYTF.

The chain uses TRBV19 and TRBJ2-3; 7 bases map to TRBD1. The CDR3 sequence is 15 residues long. From germline, CDR1 is LNHDA and CDR2 SQIVND (reference sequence). Trimming cost V 1 base and J 3 bases; bases outside gene matches: 4. CDR3 amino acids: CASSIVGQKTDTQYF. The CDR3 DNA is TGTGCCAGTAGTATAGTGGGACAGAAGACAGATACGCAGTATTTT.

The V gene is TRBV6-1, the J gene TRBJ2-3; D ambiguous. The ends were cut back, 9 bases at V and 1 base at J, with 11 bases in the middle. Germline V gene lookup returns CDR1 MNHNS and CDR2 SASEGT. CDR3 size: 13 residues. The CDR3 sequence: CASASLGTDTQYF. Written as DNA, the CDR3 is TGTGCCAGTGCGTCCCTAGGCACAGATACGCAGTATTTT.

The chain links TRBV6-5 to TRBJ2-7; 10 bases agree with TRBD2. The V gene's germline CDR1 is MNHEY and CDR2 SVGAGI. This CDR3 is 15 amino acids long. V shed 2 bases and J 2 bases; nucleotides not matched to a gene: 3. CDR3 nucleotides: TGTGCCAGCAGTTACCAAAGCGGGGGGGCCTACGAGCAGTACTTC. Its translation is CASSYQSGGAYEQYF.

The chain uses TRBV29-1 and TRBJ1-1; D not certain. Trimming took off 4 bases at V and 1 base at J, with 10 bases between the two ends. The CDR3 length is 13 residues. In germline, CDR1 is SQVTM, CDR2 ANQGSEA. CDR3 DNA: TGCAGCGTTGCCCTCCTCGGGAACACTGAAGCTTTCTTT. Translating gives CSVALLGNTEAFF. Looking up the rest from reference TRBV29-1 and TRBJ1-1 gives the full variable domain: SAVISQKPSRDICQRGTSLTIQCQVDSQVTMMFWYRQQPGQSLTLIATANQGSEATYESGFVIDKFPISRPNLTFSTLTVSNMSPEDSSIYLCSVALLGNTEAFFGQGTRLTVV.

The rearrangement joins TRBV6-1 to TRBJ2-3; 8 bases are shared with TRBD2. Germline loops: CDR1 MNHNS, CDR2 SASEGT. V shed 4 bases, J shed 3 bases, and the junction held 6 bases outside the gene matches. The CDR3 contains 15 residues. The CDR3 DNA reads TGTGCCAGCAGTGGCGGGACTAGAGGGACAGATACGCAGTATTTT. Translating gives CASSGGTRGTDTQYF.

This clone was counted once. V is TRBV5-1 and J is TRBJ2-1, with D unresolved. Germline values: CDR1 SGHRS, CDR2 YFSETQ. With 6 bases removed from V and 0 bases from J, the gap between germline ends came to 10 bases. The CDR3 totals 14 residues. DNA of the CDR3: TGCGCCAGCATACCTCCAGGCTCCTACAATGAGCAGTTCTTC. Translating it yields CASIPPGSYNEQFF.

The gene calls are TRBV5-4 and TRBJ1-3, with D possibly TRBD1 on 6 matching bases. V gave up 4 bases and J gave up 3 bases, with 14 bases separating them. Germline-derived CDR1 and CDR2 are SGHNT and YYREEE (reference sequence). CDR3 size: 15 residues. In DNA, the CDR3 is TGTGCCAGCAGCCGAGGACAGAATTTTGGAAACACCATATATTTT. Translation: CASSRGQNFGNTIYF.

V usage is TRBV19 and J usage is TRBJ2-2; D is unresolved. Germline assignment: CDR1 LNHDA and CDR2 SQIVND (reference sequence). Trimming took off 7 bases at V and 7 bases at J, with 13 bases between the two ends. The CDR3 has 13 amino acids. CDR3 coding DNA: TGTGCCAGTAACCAAGGCAGAGGCGGGGAGCTGTTTTTT. The encoded protein is CASNQGRGGELFF. The complete variable domain, with remaining parts taken from reference TRBV19 and TRBJ2-2, reads DGGITQSPKYLFRKEGQNVTLSCEQNLNHDAMYWYRQDPGQGLRLIYYSQIVNDFQKGDIAEGYSVSREKKESFPLTVTSAQKNPTAFYLCASNQGRGGELFFGEGSRLTVL.

V gene TRBV6-1 combines with J gene TRBJ2-3, with TRBD2 matching 11 bases. The CDR3 is 18 amino acids. Germline V gives CDR1 MNHNS, CDR2 SASEGT. Trimming cost V 1 base and J 3 bases; bases outside gene matches: 9. The CDR3 protein is CASSEGISGGAGTDTQYF. For the CDR3, the DNA is TGTGCCAGCAGTGAAGGAATTAGCGGGGGGGCGGGGACAGATACGCAGTATTTT.

The V call is TRBV11-3, the J call TRBJ1-2, with a weak D call TRBD1 (5 bases). Trimming left V 6 bases short and J 4 bases short, with 15 bases between. Germline CDR1 is SGHNT and CDR2 is YENEEA. The CDR3 has 14 amino acids. CDR3 sequence: CASSPLGGTYGYTF. For the CDR3, the DNA is TGTGCCAGCAGTCCGTTGGGGGGTACCTATGGCTACACCTTC. Filled out from reference TRBV11-3 and TRBJ1-2, the complete variable domain reads EAGVVQSPRYKIIEKKQPVAFWCNPISGHNTLYWYLQNLGQGPELLIRYENEEAVDDSQLPKDRFSAERLKGVDSTLKIQPAELGDSAVYLCASSPLGGTYGYTFGSGTRLTVV.

The chain uses TRBV7-6 and TRBJ2-5, with TRBD1 matching over 7 bases. CDR1 and CDR2 (germline): SGHVS, FNYEAQ. The CDR3 is 15 residues long. The V gene end was trimmed by 1 base and the J gene end by 2 bases; junction bases not matched to a gene: 4. Here the CDR3 DNA reads TGTGCCAGCAGCTTAGTCGGCAGGGGGCAAGAGACCCAGTACTTC. It codes for CASSLVGRGQETQYF.

The rearrangement joins TRBV2 to TRBJ1-4; D call uncertain. V lost 9 bases to trimming and J lost 7 bases, with 9 bases between them. The germline CDR1 and CDR2 sequences are SNHLY and FYNNEI. The CDR3 loop spans 11 amino acids. The CDR3 is CASVTGEKLFF. DNA for the CDR3: TGTGCCAGTGTAACCGGTGAAAAACTGTTTTTT.

This chain uses TRBV7-9 with TRBJ2-2; TRBD2 might be the D (7 bases). The germline gives CDR1 SEHNR, CDR2 FQNEAQ (reference sequence). Deletions cut 3 bases from V and 4 bases from J, with 15 bases between. This CDR3 comprises 16 residues. The CDR3 reads CASSLLGGRVTGELFF. CDR3 nucleotide sequence: TGTGCCAGCAGCTTGCTCGGGGGGCGCGTCACCGGGGAGCTGTTTTTT.

The chain joins TRBV5-6 to TRBJ1-5; no firm D call. Per the germline V gene, CDR1 is SGHDT and CDR2 is YYEEEE. The V end lost 0 bases, the J end lost 5 bases, and 9 bases lay between the germline ends. The CDR3 length is 14 residues. For the CDR3, the DNA is TGTGCCAGCAGCTTGGGCCGGGGATATCAGCCCCAGCATTTT. Amino acids: CASSLGRGYQPQHF.

The chain has TRBV11-2 and TRBJ1-1, with 9 bases aligning to TRBD1. CDR1 is SGHAT and CDR2 is FQNNGV in the germline V gene. The CDR3 totals 15 residues. J lost 5 bases, V lost 2 bases, and 6 bases had no gene match. The CDR3 loop reads CASSLTGGSRTEAFF. CDR3 nucleotide sequence: TGTGCCAGCAGCTTAACAGGGGGCTCAAGAACTGAAGCTTTCTTT.

This CDR3 reads CASSEVLVSGRGATEAFF. DNA of the CDR3: TGTGCCAGCAGTGAAGTTTTGGTGAGCGGCAGGGGGGCTACTGAAGCTTTCTTT. The chain carries TRBV6-1 and TRBJ1-1, with 7 positions matching TRBD1. Germline trimming cut 1 base from V and 5 bases from J; bases unmatched to any gene: 16. This CDR3 comprises 18 residues. Germline lookup yields CDR1 MNHNS and CDR2 SASEGT.

This rearrangement joins TRBV7-3 to TRBJ1-1; TRBD1 agrees at 9 bases. This CDR3 is 18 amino acids long. The V gene end was trimmed by 4 bases and the J gene end by 0 bases; junction bases not matched to a gene: 12. Germline-derived CDR1 and CDR2 are SGHTA and FQGTGA. The CDR3 DNA is TGTGCCAGCAGCTCACCGGGGGGGGACAGGGTTATGAACACTGAAGCTTTCTTT. Its protein is CASSSPGGDRVMNTEAFF.